This is a list of T cell receptor beta chains from one sample in a study of graft-versus-host responses after intestinal transplantation. Clones were read by immunoSEQ multiplex PCR, and TCRdb kept only the in-frame ones, dropping some. The sample shows under 8,500 clones, under 90% of them seen only once. The input for sequencing was ileum tissue, taken just under 310 days after intestinal transplant. These receptors all come from a human patient who received an intestinal transplant, so some T cells may come from the graft donor. Each CDR3 is given with its conserved first and last residue. The order of the fields is J gene, clone size, V gene, D gene, CDR3 DNA, CDR3 protein. The D gene is left open where the match is weak. Not all rows give a size; the values are once, few, many and, for expanded clones, a class.

TRBJ2-7 NA TRBV7-3 NA TGTGCCAGCAGCTTAGGGGCAGGGCGGAACGAGCAGTACTTC CASSLGAGRNEQYF
TRBJ2-2 NA TRBV30 TRBD1 TGTGCCTGGAGTGTACAGGGGGCCACCGGGGAGCTGTTTTTT CAWSVQGATGELFF
TRBJ1-1 NA TRBV7-3 TRBD1 TGTGCCAGCAGCGCCACAGGGGGAGGGACTGAAGCTTTCTTT CASSATGGGTEAFF
TRBJ2-3 NA TRBV9 TRBD1 TGTGCCAGCAGCCCAGAAGGACAGGTAACGCAGTATTTT CASSPEGQVTQYF
TRBJ1-1 once TRBV23-1 TRBD1 TGCGCCAGCAGCCAGGGGGGGACTGAAGCTTTCTTT CASSQGGTEAFF
TRBJ2-5 few TRBV2 NA TGTGCCAGCCGAATGATCGAAGAGACCCAGTACTTC CASRMIEETQYF
TRBJ1-4 NA TRBV10-2 NA TGCGCCAGCACCGAAACCCGGGACCCCAGAGGAGGAAATGAAAAACTGTTTTTT CASTETRDPRGGNEKLFF
TRBJ1-4 NA TRBV7-2 NA TGTGCCAGCAGCCCACGGGCTATGGGTGAAAAACTGTTTTTT CASSPRAMGEKLFF
TRBJ1-2 NA TRBV11-2 TRBD1 TGTGCCAGCAGCCCGGACCGGGACAGGGGGAGGGATGGCTACACCTTC CASSPDRDRGRDGYTF
TRBJ2-3 NA TRBV2 TRBD2 TGTGCCAGCAGTGAGGGGAGACTAGCGACCGGAGATACGCAGTATTTT CASSEGRLATGDTQYF
TRBJ2-7 NA TRBV6-1 TRBD1 TGTGCCAGCAGTGCGACAGGGGGCACCTACGAGCAGTACTTC CASSATGGTYEQYF
TRBJ1-4 NA TRBV27 NA TGTGCCCCCACGGGCAGCGTTAATGAAAAACTGTTTTTT CAPTGSVNEKLFF
TRBJ1-6 NA TRBV7-3 NA TGTGCCAGCAGCTTAACCGGGGGAAATGCTTCACCCCTCCACTTT CASSLTGGNASPLHF
TRBJ2-3 once TRBV29-1 NA TGCAGCGTTGAAGATAGCACAGATACGCAGTATTTT CSVEDSTDTQYF
TRBJ1-1 once TRBV29-1 NA TGCAGCGTTGAAGATCATACCAGGACTTTCTTT CSVEDHTRTFF
TRBJ1-5 NA TRBV7-9 NA TGTGCCAGCAGCTCCAAACGAAGGGAGGGGGATCAGCCCCAGCATTTT CASSSKRREGDQPQHF
TRBJ2-1 NA TRBV23-1 TRBD1 TGCGCCAGCAGTCAATTTAGGACAGGGGCGTACAATGAGCAGTTCTTC CASSQFRTGAYNEQFF
TRBJ1-5 NA TRBV28 NA TGTGCCAGCCGAACCTCCGGGACGGTTTTCGCGGGCAATCAGCCCCAGCATTTT CASRTSGTVFAGNQPQHF
TRBJ2-6 few TRBV7-3 NA TGTGCCAGCAGCAGAAGAGGTGGCGGAGGAAGCCCATCTGGGGCCAACGTCCTGACTTTC CASSRRGGGGSPSGANVLTF
TRBJ2-5 NA TRBV7-9 TRBD1 TGTGCCAGCAGCTTAAAGGGGGCGGGGACCCAGTACTTC CASSLKGAGTQYF
TRBJ1-5 NA TRBV7-9 NA TGTGCCAGCAGCTTAGTGGTTAATCAGCCCCAGCATTTT CASSLVVNQPQHF
TRBJ2-3 NA TRBV10-2 NA TGCGCCAGCACGCGGGACACTAGCACAGATACGCAGTATTTT CASTRDTSTDTQYF
TRBJ1-2 NA TRBV6-5 TRBD1 TGTGCCAGCAGTTACGGGACAGGCCCGACCTATGGCTACACCTTC CASSYGTGPTYGYTF
TRBJ2-1 NA TRBV11-2 TRBD2 TGTGCCAGCAGCTTAGGGTCAGCGGGGGGTCTCTACAATGAGCAGTTCTTC CASSLGSAGGLYNEQFF
TRBJ2-5 NA TRBV6-5 TRBD1 TGTGCCAGCAGTTACTCGAGGACAGGGCTACAAGAGACCCAGTACTTC CASSYSRTGLQETQYF
TRBJ2-1 NA TRBV19 NA TGTGCCAGTAGTATAGGCCCCTATGTGTTATTCCGACCTCAACAGGGATACAATGAGCAGTTCTTC CASSIGPYVLFRPQQGYNEQFF
TRBJ2-5 NA TRBV5-5 NA TGTGCCAGCAGTACGAATCCGGTCCCTCAAGAGACCCAGTACTTC CASSTNPVPQETQYF
TRBJ2-2 NA TRBV7-3 TRBD1 TGTGCCAGCAGCGCGCTCAGGGGGCCCGGGGAGCTGTTTTTT CASSALRGPGELFF